Below, 6 T cell receptor beta chains from the same sample are listed, as sequenced in a study of shared clonotypes between healthy human individuals. The assay was immunoSEQ multiplex PCR, and TCRdb's table has in-frame clones only and misses some. The sample lists around 700,000 clones, less than 85% seen once, with more than 1.5% in the top ten. The sequenced sample was memory CD4+ T cells sorted from blood. Described subset: CD45RA-negative fraction. The origin of the receptors is a woman in her 30s in good health.

This clone was seen just once. The CDR3 loop reads CASRRLTGGGGYTF. CDR3 sequence (DNA): TGTGCCAGCAGACGACTGACAGGGGGCGGCGGCTACACCTTC. This sequence joins TRBV6-5 and TRBJ1-2; 10 nucleotides line up with TRBD1. The V gene's germline CDR1 is MNHEY and CDR2 SVGAGI. Losses at the gene ends were 6 bases for V and 8 bases for J; bases not matched to a gene: 9. The CDR3 consists of 14 residues.

The chain couples TRBV6-5 to TRBJ2-3; TRBD2 aligns across 12 bases. The CDR3 is 15 residues long. Germline CDR1 and CDR2: MNHEY and SVGAGI. Trimming removed 5 bases from V and 3 bases from J; junction bases left unmatched: 3. CDR3 protein: CASSLAGGGTDTQYF. The CDR3 nucleotides are TGTGCCAGCAGTCTAGCGGGAGGGGGGACAGATACGCAGTATTTT.

The chain employs TRBV7-2 and TRBJ2-1, with D uncertain. The V end was cut by 5 bases, the J end by 6 bases, with 11 bases between. Germline lookup yields CDR1 SGHTA and CDR2 FQGNSA. The CDR3 is 13 residues long. The CDR3: CASSPPGGNEQFF. CDR3 bases: TGTGCCAGCAGCCCGCCGGGCGGCAATGAGCAGTTCTTC.

The chain is built from TRBV7-6 and TRBJ1-4; D may be TRBD1 (6 bases). The CDR3 has 16 residues. Germline V gene data show CDR1 as SGHVS and CDR2 as FNYEAQ. The ends were cut back, 4 bases at V and 5 bases at J, with 17 bases in the middle. CDR3 in amino acids: CASSSSGGGLNEKLFF. The CDR3 DNA reads as TGTGCCAGCAGCTCTAGTGGGGGGGGCCTGAATGAAAAACTGTTTTTT.

The genes are TRBV29-1 and TRBJ2-5; TRBD1 matches 9 bases. The CDR3 sequence is 14 residues long. V was pared by 8 bases and J by 4 bases, with 11 bases of the junction left unmatched. Germline V gene data show CDR1 as SQVTM and CDR2 as ANQGSEA. CDR3 coding DNA: TGCAGCTTCGATTACAGGGGGCGGGGAGAGACCCAGTACTTC. This sequence encodes CSFDYRGRGETQYF.

This chain uses TRBV19 with TRBJ2-7; D is perhaps TRBD2 (6 bases). Trimming stripped 3 bases from V and 3 bases from J, with 15 bases between. Germline CDR1 and CDR2: LNHDA and SQIVND (reference sequence). The CDR3 is 15 amino acids. The CDR3 is CASSILEGSFYEQYF. In DNA form, the CDR3 reads TGTGCCAGTAGTATCCTGGAGGGGTCGTTCTACGAGCAGTACTTC.